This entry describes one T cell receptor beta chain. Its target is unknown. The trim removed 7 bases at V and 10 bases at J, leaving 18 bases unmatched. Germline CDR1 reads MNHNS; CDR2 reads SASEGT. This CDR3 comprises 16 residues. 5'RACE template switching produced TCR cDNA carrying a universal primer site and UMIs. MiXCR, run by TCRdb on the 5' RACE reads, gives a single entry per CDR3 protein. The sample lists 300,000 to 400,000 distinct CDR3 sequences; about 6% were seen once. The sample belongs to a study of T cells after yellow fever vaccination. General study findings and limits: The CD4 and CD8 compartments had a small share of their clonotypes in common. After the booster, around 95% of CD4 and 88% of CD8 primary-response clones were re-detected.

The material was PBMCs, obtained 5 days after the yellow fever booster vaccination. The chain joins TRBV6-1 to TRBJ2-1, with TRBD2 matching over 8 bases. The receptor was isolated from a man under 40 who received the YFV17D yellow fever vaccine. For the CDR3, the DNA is TGTGCCAGCAACCTCAGGGCCTACTTAGCGGGAATCGAGCAGTTCTTC. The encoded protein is CASNLRAYLAGIEQFF.